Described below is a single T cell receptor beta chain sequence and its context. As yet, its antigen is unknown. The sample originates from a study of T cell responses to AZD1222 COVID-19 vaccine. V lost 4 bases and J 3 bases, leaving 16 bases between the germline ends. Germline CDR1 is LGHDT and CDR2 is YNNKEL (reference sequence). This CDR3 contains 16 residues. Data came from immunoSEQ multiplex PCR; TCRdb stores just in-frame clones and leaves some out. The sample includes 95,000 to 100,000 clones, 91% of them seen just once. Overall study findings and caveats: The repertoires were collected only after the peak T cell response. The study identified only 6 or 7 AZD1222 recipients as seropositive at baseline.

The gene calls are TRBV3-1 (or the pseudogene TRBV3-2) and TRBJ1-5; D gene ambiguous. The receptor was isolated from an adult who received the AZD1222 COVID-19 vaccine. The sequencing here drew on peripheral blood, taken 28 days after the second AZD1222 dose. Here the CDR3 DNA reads TGTGCCAGCAGCCCGCGGACCGAAGGAGACAATCAGCCCCAGCATTTT. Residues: CASSPRTEGDNQPQHF.